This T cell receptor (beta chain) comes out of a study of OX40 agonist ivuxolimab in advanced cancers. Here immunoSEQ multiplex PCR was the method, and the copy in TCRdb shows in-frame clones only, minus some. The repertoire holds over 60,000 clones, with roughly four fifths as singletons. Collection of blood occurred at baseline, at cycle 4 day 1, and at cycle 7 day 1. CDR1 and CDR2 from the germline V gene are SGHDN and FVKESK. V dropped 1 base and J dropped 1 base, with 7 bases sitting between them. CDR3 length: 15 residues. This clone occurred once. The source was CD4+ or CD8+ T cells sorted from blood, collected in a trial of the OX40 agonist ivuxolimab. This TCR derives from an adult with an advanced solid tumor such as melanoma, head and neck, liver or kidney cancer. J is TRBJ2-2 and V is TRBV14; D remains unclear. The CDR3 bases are TGTGCCAGCAGCCAAGCCTGGCAGAACACCGGGGAGCTGTTTTTT. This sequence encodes CASSQAWQNTGELFF.